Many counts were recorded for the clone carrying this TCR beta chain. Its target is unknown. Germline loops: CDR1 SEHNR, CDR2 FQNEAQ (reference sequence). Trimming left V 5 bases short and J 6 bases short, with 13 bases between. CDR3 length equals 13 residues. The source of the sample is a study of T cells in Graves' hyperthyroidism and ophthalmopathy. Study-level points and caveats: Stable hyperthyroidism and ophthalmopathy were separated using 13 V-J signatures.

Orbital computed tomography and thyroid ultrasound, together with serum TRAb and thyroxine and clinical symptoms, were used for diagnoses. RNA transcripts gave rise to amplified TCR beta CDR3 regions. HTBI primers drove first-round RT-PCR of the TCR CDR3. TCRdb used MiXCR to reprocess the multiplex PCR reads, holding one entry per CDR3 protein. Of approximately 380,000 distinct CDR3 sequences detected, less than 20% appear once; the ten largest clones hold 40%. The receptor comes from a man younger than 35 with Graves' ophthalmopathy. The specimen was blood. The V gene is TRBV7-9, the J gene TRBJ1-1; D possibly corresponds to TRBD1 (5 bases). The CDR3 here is CASSVDPGAEAFF. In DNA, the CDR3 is TGTGCCAGCAGCGTCGACCCGGGGGCTGAAGCTTTCTTT.